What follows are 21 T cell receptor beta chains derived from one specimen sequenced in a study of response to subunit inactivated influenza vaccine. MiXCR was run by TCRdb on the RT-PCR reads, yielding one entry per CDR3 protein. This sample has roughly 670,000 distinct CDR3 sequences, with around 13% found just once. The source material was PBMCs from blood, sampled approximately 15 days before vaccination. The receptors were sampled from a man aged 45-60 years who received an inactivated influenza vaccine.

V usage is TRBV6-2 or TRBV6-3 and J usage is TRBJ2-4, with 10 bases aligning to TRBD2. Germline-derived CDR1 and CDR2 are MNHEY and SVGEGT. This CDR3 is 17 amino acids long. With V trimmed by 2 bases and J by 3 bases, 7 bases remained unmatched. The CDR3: CASSYPGLADYKNIQYF. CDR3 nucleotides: TGTGCCAGCAGTTACCCCGGACTAGCGGACTACAAAAACATTCAGTACTTC.

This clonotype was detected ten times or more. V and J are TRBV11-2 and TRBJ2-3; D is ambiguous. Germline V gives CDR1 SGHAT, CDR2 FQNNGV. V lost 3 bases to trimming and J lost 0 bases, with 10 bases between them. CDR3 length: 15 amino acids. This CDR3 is CASSFRKPSTDTQYF. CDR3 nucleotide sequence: TGTGCCAGCAGCTTTCGAAAGCCCAGCACAGATACGCAGTATTTT.

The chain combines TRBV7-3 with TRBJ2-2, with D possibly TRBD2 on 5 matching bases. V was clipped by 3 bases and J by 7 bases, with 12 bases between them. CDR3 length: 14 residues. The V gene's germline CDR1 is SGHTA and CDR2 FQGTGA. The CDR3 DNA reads TGTGCCAGCAGCTTTCGGTCGGGGAGCGGGGAGCTGTTTTTT. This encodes CASSFRSGSGELFF.

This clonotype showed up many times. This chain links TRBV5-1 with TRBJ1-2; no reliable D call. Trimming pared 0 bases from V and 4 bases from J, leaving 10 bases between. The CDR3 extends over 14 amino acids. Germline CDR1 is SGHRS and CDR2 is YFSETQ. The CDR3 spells CASSLDAGTYGYTF. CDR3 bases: TGCGCCAGCAGCTTGGATGCGGGAACCTATGGCTACACCTTC.

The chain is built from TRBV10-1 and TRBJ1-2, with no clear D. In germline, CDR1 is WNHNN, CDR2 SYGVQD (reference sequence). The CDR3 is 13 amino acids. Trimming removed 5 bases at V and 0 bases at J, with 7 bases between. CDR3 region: CASSREPNYGYTF. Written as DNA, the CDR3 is TGCGCCAGCAGTCGGGAACCTAACTATGGCTACACCTTC.

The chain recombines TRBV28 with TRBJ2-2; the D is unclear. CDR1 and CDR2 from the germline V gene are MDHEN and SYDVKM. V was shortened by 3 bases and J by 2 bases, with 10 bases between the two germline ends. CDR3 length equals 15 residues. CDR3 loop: CASSFGIGNTGELFF. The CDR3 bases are TGTGCCAGCAGTTTTGGGATAGGCAACACCGGGGAGCTGTTTTTT.

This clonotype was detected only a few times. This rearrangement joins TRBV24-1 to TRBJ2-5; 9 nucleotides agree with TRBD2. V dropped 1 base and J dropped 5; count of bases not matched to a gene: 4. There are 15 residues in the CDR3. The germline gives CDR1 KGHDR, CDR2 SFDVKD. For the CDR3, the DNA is TGTGCCACCAGTGATTTTGCGGGAGGGACCGAGACCCAGTACTTC. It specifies CATSDFAGGTETQYF.

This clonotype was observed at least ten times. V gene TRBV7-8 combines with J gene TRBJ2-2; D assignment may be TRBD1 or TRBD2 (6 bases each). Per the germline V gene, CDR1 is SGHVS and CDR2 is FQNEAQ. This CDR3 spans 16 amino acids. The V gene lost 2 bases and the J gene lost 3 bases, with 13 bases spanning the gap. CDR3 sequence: CASSLKGGFDTGELFF. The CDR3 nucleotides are TGTGCCAGCAGCTTAAAGGGGGGTTTCGACACCGGGGAGCTGTTTTTT.

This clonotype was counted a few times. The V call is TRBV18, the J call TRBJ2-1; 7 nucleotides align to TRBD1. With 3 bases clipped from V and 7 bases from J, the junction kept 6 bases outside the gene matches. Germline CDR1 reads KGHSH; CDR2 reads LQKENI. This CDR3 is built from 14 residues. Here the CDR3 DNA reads TGTGCCAGCTCACCCGACAGGGTGGTAAATGAGCAGTTCTTC. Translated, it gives CASSPDRVVNEQFF.

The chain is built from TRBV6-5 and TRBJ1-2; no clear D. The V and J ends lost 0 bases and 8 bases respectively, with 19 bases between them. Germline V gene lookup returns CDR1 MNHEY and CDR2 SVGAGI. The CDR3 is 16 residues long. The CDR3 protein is CASSYSPLGAPLGYTF. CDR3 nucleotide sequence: TGTGCCAGCAGTTACTCCCCATTAGGCGCCCCTTTGGGCTACACCTTC.

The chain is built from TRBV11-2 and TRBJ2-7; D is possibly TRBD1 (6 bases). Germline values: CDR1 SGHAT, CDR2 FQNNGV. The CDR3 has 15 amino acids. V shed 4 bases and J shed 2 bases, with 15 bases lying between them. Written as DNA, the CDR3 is TGTGCCAGCAGCTCCGTACAGGGAAGACCCTACGAGCAGTACTTC. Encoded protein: CASSSVQGRPYEQYF.

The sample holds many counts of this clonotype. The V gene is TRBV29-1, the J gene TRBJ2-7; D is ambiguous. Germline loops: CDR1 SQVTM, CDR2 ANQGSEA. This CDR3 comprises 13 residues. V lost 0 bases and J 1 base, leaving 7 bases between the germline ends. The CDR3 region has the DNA TGCAGCGTTGAAGATTGGCTTTCCTACGAGCAGTACTTC. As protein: CSVEDWLSYEQYF.

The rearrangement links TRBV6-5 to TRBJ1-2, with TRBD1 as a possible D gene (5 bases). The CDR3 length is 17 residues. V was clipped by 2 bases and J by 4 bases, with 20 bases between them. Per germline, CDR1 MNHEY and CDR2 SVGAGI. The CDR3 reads CASSYHSRGSESYGYTF. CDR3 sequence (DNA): TGTGCCAGCAGTTACCATAGTCGGGGGAGTGAGAGCTATGGCTACACCTTC.

In nucleotides, the CDR3 is TGTGCCAGCAGTTATTTTGGGGGAGGCGGCACAGATACGCAGTATTTT. Protein: CASSYFGGGGTDTQYF. The chain is built from TRBV6-5 and TRBJ2-3; TRBD2 is a possible D gene (6 bases). CDR3 size: 16 residues. Germline CDR1 is MNHEY and CDR2 is SVGAGI. Trimming stripped 3 bases from V and 1 base from J, with 14 bases between.

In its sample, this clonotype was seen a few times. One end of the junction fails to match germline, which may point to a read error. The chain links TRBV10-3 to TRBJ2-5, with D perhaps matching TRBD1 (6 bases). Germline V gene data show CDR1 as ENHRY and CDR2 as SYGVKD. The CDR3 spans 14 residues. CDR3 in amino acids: CAMSEQGKQETQYF. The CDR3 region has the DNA TGTGCCATGAGTGAACAGGGAAAGCAAGAGACCCAGTACTTC.

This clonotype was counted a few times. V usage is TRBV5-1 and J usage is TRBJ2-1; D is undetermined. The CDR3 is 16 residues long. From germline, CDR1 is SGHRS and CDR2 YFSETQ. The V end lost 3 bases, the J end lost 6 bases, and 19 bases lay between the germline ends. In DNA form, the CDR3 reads TGCGCCAGCAGCTACTGGAAGGAGCCTGCATTCAATGAGCAGTTCTTC. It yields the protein CASSYWKEPAFNEQFF.

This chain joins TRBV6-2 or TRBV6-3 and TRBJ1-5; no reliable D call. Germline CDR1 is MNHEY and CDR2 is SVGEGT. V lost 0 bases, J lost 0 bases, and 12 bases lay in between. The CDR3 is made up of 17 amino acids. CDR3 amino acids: CASSYSPGQPSNQPQHF. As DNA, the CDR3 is TGTGCCAGCAGTTACTCCCCCGGGCAGCCTAGCAATCAGCCCCAGCATTTT.

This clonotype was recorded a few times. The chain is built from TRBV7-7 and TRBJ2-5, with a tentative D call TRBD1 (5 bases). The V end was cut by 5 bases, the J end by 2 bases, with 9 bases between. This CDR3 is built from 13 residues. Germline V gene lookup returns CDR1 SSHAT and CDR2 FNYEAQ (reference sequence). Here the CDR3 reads CASSGAGQETQYF. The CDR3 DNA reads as TGTGCCAGCAGCGGGGCAGGGCAAGAGACCCAGTACTTC.

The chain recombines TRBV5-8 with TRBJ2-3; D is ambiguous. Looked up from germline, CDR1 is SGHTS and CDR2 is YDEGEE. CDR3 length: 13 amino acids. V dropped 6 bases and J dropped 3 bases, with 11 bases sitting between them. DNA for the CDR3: TGTGCCAGCACCGGCCCGCCGACAGATACGCAGTATTTT. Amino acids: CASTGPPTDTQYF.

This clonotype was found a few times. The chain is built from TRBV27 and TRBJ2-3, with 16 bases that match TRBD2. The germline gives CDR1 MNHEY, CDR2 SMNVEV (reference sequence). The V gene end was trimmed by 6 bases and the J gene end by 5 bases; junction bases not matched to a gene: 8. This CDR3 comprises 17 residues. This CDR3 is CASSRPGLAGGQDTQYF. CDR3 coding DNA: TGTGCCAGCAGCCGACCGGGACTAGCGGGAGGGCAAGATACGCAGTATTTT.

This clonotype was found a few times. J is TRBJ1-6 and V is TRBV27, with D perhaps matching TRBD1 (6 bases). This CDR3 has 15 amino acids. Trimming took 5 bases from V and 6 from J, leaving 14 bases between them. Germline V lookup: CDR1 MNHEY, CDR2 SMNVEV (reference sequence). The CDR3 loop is CASSQTTGTNSPLHF. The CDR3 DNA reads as TGTGCCAGCAGTCAGACGACAGGAACTAATTCACCCCTCCACTTT.